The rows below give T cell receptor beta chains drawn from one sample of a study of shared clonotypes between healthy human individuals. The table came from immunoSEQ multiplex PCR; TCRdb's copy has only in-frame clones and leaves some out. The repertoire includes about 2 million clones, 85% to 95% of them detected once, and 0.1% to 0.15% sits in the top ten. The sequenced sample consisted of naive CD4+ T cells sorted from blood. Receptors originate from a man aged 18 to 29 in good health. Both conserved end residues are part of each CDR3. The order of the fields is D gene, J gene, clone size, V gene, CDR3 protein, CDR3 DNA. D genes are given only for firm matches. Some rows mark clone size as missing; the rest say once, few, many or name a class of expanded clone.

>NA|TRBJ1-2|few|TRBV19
CASSVRDGYGYTF
TGTGCCAGTAGTGTCCGGGATGGCTATGGCTACACCTTC
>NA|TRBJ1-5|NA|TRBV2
CASSTSGVQPQHF
TGTGCCAGCAGTACGTCAGGGGTTCAGCCCCAGCATTTT
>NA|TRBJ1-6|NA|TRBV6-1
CASSEAQGVNNSPLHF
TGTGCCAGCAGTGAAGCGCAAGGGGTGAACAATTCACCCCTCCACTTT
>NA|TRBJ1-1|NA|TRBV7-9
CASSLYRLDEAFF
TGTGCCAGCAGCTTATATCGGCTAGATGAAGCTTTCTTT
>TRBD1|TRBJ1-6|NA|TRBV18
CASSRGQYNSPLHF
TGTGCCAGCTCACGGGGACAGTATAATTCACCCCTCCACTTT
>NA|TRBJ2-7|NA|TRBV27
CASSLSSRVANEQYF
TGTGCCAGCAGTTTATCGTCCAGGGTTGCCAACGAGCAGTACTTC
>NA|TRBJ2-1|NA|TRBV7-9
CASSLRPRGNRSSYNEQFF
TGTGCCAGCAGCTTAAGGCCCCGCGGGAACAGGAGCTCCTACAATGAGCAGTTCTTC
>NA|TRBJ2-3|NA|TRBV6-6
CASSYSYATTDTQYF
TGTGCCAGCAGTTACTCTTACGCTACGACGGATACGCAGTATTTT
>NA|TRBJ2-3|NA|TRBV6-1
CASSEPGATTDTQYF
TGTGCCAGCAGTGAACCTGGGGCGACCACAGATACGCAGTATTTT
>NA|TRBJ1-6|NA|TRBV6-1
CASSGVAYNSPLHF
TGTGCCAGCTCTGGGGTGGCGTATAATTCACCCCTCCACTTT